A selection of T cell receptor beta chains follows, all from one sample in a study of cytomegalovirus exposure and HLA in healthy donors. Measured with immunoSEQ multiplex PCR; TCRdb has only the in-frame clones, and not every one. The table records some 190,000 clones, less than 90% of them present only once. Sequencing was carried out using PBMCs. The receptors here all came from a girl aged 10-17 years in good health and CMV-seropositive. Each CDR3 is given with its conserved first and last residue. A D gene is named only where the DNA matches it firmly. Size tells how often a clone was seen (once, few, many) or the class of an expanded clone, and some rows leave it out.

>TRBD2|once|TRBV4-1|TRBJ2-3
TGCGCCAGCAGCCAAACTAGCGGGGTGCCAGATACGCAGTATTTT
CASSQTSGVPDTQYF
>TRBD1|-|TRBV7-2|TRBJ1-2
TGTGCCAGCAGCTTGACAGGGTATGGCTACACCTTC
CASSLTGYGYTF
>TRBD1|-|TRBV12-5|TRBJ2-5
TGTGCTAGTGGCCCCCTCACAGGGGGTCAAGAGACCCAGTACTTC
CASGPLTGGQETQYF
>-|-|TRBV27|TRBJ1-1
TGTGCCAGCAGTCCACGAGGAACTGAAGCTTTCTTT
CASSPRGTEAFF
>-|-|TRBV6-5|TRBJ1-1
TGTGCCAGCACCCCCCGAGCAGGGAACACTGAAGCTTTCTTT
CASTPRAGNTEAFF
>-|-|TRBV5-6|TRBJ2-3
TGTGCCAGCAGCTCCTCACGGACAGCGAGCACAGATACGCAGTATTTT
CASSSSRTASTDTQYF
>-|-|TRBV7-9|TRBJ2-3
TGTGCCAGCAGCATTAGACTTCGCCAACCCCCCACAGATACGCAGTATTTT
CASSIRLRQPPTDTQYF
>TRBD1|once|TRBV28|TRBJ2-7
TGTGCCAGCACCTACCGGGACAGGGGATCCTACGAGCAGTACTTC
CASTYRDRGSYEQYF
>-|few|TRBV27|TRBJ2-3
TGTGCCAGCAGTGAACTCGGAGGCGGGTCAGATACGCAGTATTTT
CASSELGGGSDTQYF
>TRBD2|-|TRBV5-1|TRBJ2-3
TGCGCCAGCAGCTCTCCCGGCGGGAGGGCTAGCACAGATACGCAGTATTTT
CASSSPGGRASTDTQYF
>TRBD2|-|TRBV7-3|TRBJ2-1
TGTGCCAGCAGCTTACCCGGGACTATCTACAATGAGCAGTTCTTC
CASSLPGTIYNEQFF
>TRBD1|once|TRBV15|TRBJ1-5
TGTGCCACCAGCAGAAACAGGGGTAATCAGCCCCAGCATTTT
CATSRNRGNQPQHF
>-|-|TRBV21-1|TRBJ1-1
TGTGCCAGCAGACACCCGGGGGCTGAAGCTTTCTTT
CASRHPGAEAFF
>TRBD1|-|TRBV7-3|TRBJ2-5
TGTGCCAGCAGCCCTACAGGGGGGTCAGATAAAGAGACCCAGTACTTC
CASSPTGGSDKETQYF
>-|-|TRBV5-1|TRBJ2-3
TGCGCCAGCAGCTTGAATCCAACAGATACGCAGTATTTT
CASSLNPTDTQYF